The clone carrying this TCR beta chain came up a few times. The data belong to a study of blood T cell repertoires in COVID-19. About the research overall: Specimens from acute and convalescent COVID-19 originated in the United States, Italy and Spain. Nucleic acid was either cDNA or gDNA, and it came from T cells, B-cell-depleted T cells, or PBMCs.

The Seattle patients joined while their infection was active and were tracked longitudinally afterward. Here immunoSEQ multiplex PCR was the method, and the copy in TCRdb shows in-frame clones only, minus some. Of fewer than 45,000 clones listed, roughly 70% are singletons. The V end was cut by 0 bases, the J end by 1 base, with 10 bases between. CDR3 length: 16 residues. Germline V gene data show CDR1 as LNHNV and CDR2 as YYDKDF (reference sequence). J is TRBJ1-5 and V is TRBV15; D possibly corresponds to TRBD1 (5 bases). The sequenced sample was peripheral blood. The source is a man between 70 and 80 years old with COVID-19, enrolled during active disease. CDR3 DNA sequence: TGTGCCACCAGCAGAGATGCGGGGGTGAGCAATCAGCCCCAGCATTTT. Translating it yields CATSRDAGVSNQPQHF. The full variable domain, its missing parts supplied by reference TRBV15 and TRBJ1-5, is DAMVIQNPRYQVTQFGKPVTLSCSQTLNHNVMYWYQQKSSQAPKLLFHYYDKDFNNEADTPDNFQSRRPNTSFCFLDIRSPGLGDTAMYLCATSRDAGVSNQPQHFGDGTRLSIL.